This record covers a single T cell receptor (beta chain). What it binds is unknown. TCRdb re-analysed the 5' RACE reads in MiXCR, keeping a single row per CDR3 protein. This sample has around 83,000 distinct CDR3 sequences; approximately 25% occur once, and the top ten carry roughly 41%. This sample was included in a study of T-cell memory formation after mild COVID-19. Study background: TCR clusters were mostly confined to one donor each.

This CDR3 spans 15 amino acids. The germline V gene has CDR1 DFQATT and CDR2 SNEGSKA (reference sequence). V gave up 0 bases and J gave up 3 bases; unmatched junction bases: 6. The study, taken as a whole, reports: Clones that got smaller from day 15 to 85 had even CD4/CD8, while clones growing later tipped toward CD4+. Cross-reactive memory apparently joined, as some responding clones appeared in pre-infection memory. The main location of contracting CD4+ clones was CM and EM, and that of contracting CD8+ clones was EMRA.

The genes are TRBV20-1 and TRBJ2-3; 7 bases map to TRBD1. The sequencing sample was made of PBMCs or a T cell subset sorted from them (not recorded which). The sequence came from a man younger than 30 who had mild COVID-19 (a few samples of this study predate the infection). Cell type and time point are not known. The CDR3 DNA reads as TGCAGTGCTAGAGATGTCAGGGGGTTAACAGATACGCAGTATTTT. Amino acid sequence: CSARDVRGLTDTQYF.